The 27 T cell receptor beta chains presented below share a single source sample, sequenced in a study of vaccination effects on CD4 cells after COVID-19. The table came from immunoSEQ multiplex PCR; TCRdb's copy has only in-frame clones and leaves some out. Of tens of thousands of clones listed, 72% were seen once; the top ten hold around 12%. These TCRs' antigens remain unknown. Ahead of sequencing, the ViraFEST assay grew antigen-specific CD4+ T cells using viral peptide pools. Cells that had been cultured for roughly 9 days were the source of isolated CD4+ T cells. Two-dose BNT162b2 or mRNA-1273 vaccination was given to participants. Source: CD4+ T cells from PBMCs cultured with HCoV-229E spike peptides, taken after COVID-19 vaccination. All receptors come from a human donor who received a COVID-19 vaccine.

The rearrangement uses TRBV27 and TRBJ2-6; possible D gene TRBD1, 6 bases. Trimming removed 5 bases from V and 5 bases from J, with 19 bases in between. The V gene's germline CDR1 is MNHEY and CDR2 SMNVEV (reference sequence). The CDR3 has 17 amino acids. In nucleotides, the CDR3 is TGTGCCAGCAGTCCCACAGGGAGTAGTATCTGGGCCAACGTCCTGACTTTC. Residues: CASSPTGSSIWANVLTF.

In this sample, this clone turned up once. The chain is built from TRBV6-5 and TRBJ2-3; D perhaps matches TRBD2 (6 bases). CDR1 MNHEY and CDR2 SVGAGI come from the germline V gene. This CDR3 region has 15 residues. Trimming stripped 7 bases from V and 3 bases from J, with 17 bases between. The CDR3 region is CASNLGTPDTDTQYF. As DNA, the CDR3 is TGTGCCAGCAACCTCGGGACTCCAGATACAGATACGCAGTATTTT.

The V gene is TRBV7-2, the J gene TRBJ2-2; unclear D gene. From germline, CDR1 is SGHTA and CDR2 FQGNSA. V shed 5 bases and J shed 4 bases, with 11 bases lying between them. The CDR3 totals 14 residues. CDR3 region: CASSRAAVTGELFF. In DNA, the CDR3 is TGTGCCAGCAGCCGGGCGGCGGTCACCGGGGAGCTGTTTTTT. Based on the CDR3 plus reference TRBV7-2 and TRBJ2-2, the full variable domain is GAGVSQSPSNKVTEKGKDVELRCDPISGHTALYWYRQSLGQGLEFLIYFQGNSAPDKSGLPSDRFSAERTGGSVSTLTIQRTQQEDSAVYLCASSRAAVTGELFFGEGSRLTVL.

This clone was recorded once. The rearrangement links TRBV2 to TRBJ2-3, with TRBD2 matching over 7 bases. The germline gives CDR1 SNHLY, CDR2 FYNNEI. The V and J ends lost 4 bases and 2 bases, in that order; junction bases with no gene match: 0. CDR3 length equals 13 residues. CDR3 nucleotide sequence: TGTGCCAGCAGTGGGGACTACACAGATACGCAGTATTTT. Amino acids: CASSGDYTDTQYF.

The rearrangement links TRBV11-2 to TRBJ2-7, with D possibly matching TRBD2 (6 bases). Trimming removed 6 bases at V and 6 bases at J, with 18 bases between. This CDR3 is 14 amino acids long. Germline CDR1 and CDR2: SGHAT and FQNNGV. CDR3 protein: CASRTSGLGSEQYF. The CDR3, as DNA: TGTGCCAGCAGAACCAGCGGGTTGGGTAGCGAGCAGTACTTC.

This clone was counted only a few times. The chain's CDR3 is CASSEEAGNEQFF. The CDR3 nucleotides are TGTGCCAGCAGTGAAGAGGCAGGGAATGAGCAGTTCTTC. The chain employs TRBV2 and TRBJ2-1; maybe TRBD1 (5 bases). V was clipped by 1 base and J by 7 bases, with 8 bases between them. The CDR3 contains 13 residues. Germline assignment: CDR1 SNHLY and CDR2 FYNNEI.

V is TRBV3-1 (or the pseudogene TRBV3-2) and J is TRBJ2-6; D gene ambiguous. The CDR3 extends over 13 amino acids. The V end was cut by 1 base, the J end by 2 bases, with 0 bases between. Germline loops: CDR1 LGHDT, CDR2 YNNKEL (reference sequence). In DNA form, the CDR3 reads TGTGCCAGCAGCCAAGCTGGGGCCAACGTCCTGACTTTC. This sequence encodes CASSQAGANVLTF.

CDR3 in DNA: TGTGCCAGCAGCCTAGGGACTAGCGGGAACAATGAGCAGTTCTTC. Translating it yields CASSLGTSGNNEQFF. The chain is built from TRBV3-1 (or the pseudogene TRBV3-2) and TRBJ2-1; 13 bases line up with TRBD2. The CDR3 is 15 amino acids. With V trimmed by 4 bases and J by 5 bases, 2 bases remained unmatched. Germline V gene sequence: CDR1 LGHDT, CDR2 YNNKEL (reference sequence).

The V call is TRBV7-8, the J call TRBJ1-5, with a possible D match to TRBD1 (6 bases). The germline V gene encodes CDR1 SGHVS and CDR2 FQNEAQ. The CDR3 length is 15 residues. V was trimmed by 2 bases and J by 3 bases, leaving 11 bases between them. The CDR3 sequence is CASSLLQGNNQPQHF. For the CDR3, the DNA is TGTGCCAGCAGCTTACTACAGGGTAACAATCAGCCCCAGCATTTT.

The chain links TRBV7-8 to TRBJ2-3; the D is unclear. The V and J ends lost 5 bases and 4 bases respectively, with 19 bases between them. This CDR3 region has 16 residues. Germline-derived CDR1 and CDR2 are SGHVS and FQNEAQ. The CDR3 reads CASSHMAGRASDTQYF. In DNA, the CDR3 is TGTGCCAGCAGCCATATGGCTGGTAGGGCGTCAGATACGCAGTATTTT.

The J gene is TRBJ2-1, the V gene TRBV29-1; 11 bases map to TRBD2. Germline CDR1 SQVTM, CDR2 ANQGSEA. This CDR3 is built from 17 residues. Trimming took 5 bases from V and 0 from J; bases not matched to a gene: 9. CDR3 DNA: TGCAGCGTTACCGGGACTAGCGGCCAAGCCTCCTACAATGAGCAGTTCTTC. Its protein product is CSVTGTSGQASYNEQFF.

For the CDR3, the DNA is TGTGCCAGCAGCTCCGGACCCAACACTGAAGCTTTCTTT. Translation gives CASSSGPNTEAFF. The rearrangement joins TRBV11-2 to TRBJ1-1; D gene ambiguous. This CDR3 comprises 13 residues. Germline V gene lookup returns CDR1 SGHAT and CDR2 FQNNGV. V lost 4 bases and J 2 bases, leaving 8 bases between the germline ends.

This clone was counted between two and nine times. The chain combines TRBV25-1 with TRBJ1-3; D is unclear. Trimming left V 5 bases short and J 4 bases short, with 6 bases between. Germline V gene data show CDR1 as MGHDK and CDR2 as SYGVNS. The CDR3 extends over 12 amino acids. CDR3 region: CASSSFGNTIYF. Here the CDR3 DNA reads TGTGCCAGCAGTTCATTCGGAAACACCATATATTTT.

This chain connects TRBV10-1 to TRBJ2-1, with unresolved D. The V end was cut by 8 bases, the J end by 7 bases, with 21 bases between. There are 15 residues in the CDR3. The germline V gene has CDR1 WNHNN and CDR2 SYGVQD (reference sequence). The CDR3 DNA reads TGCGCCAGCTCGGATCAAACGGCTTTGGGGAATGAGCAGTTCTTC. Translating it yields CASSDQTALGNEQFF.

V gene TRBV3-1 (or the pseudogene TRBV3-2) combines with J gene TRBJ1-5; TRBD1 matches at 7 bases. The CDR3 loop spans 15 amino acids. V dropped 4 bases and J dropped 1; count of bases not matched to a gene: 4. Germline V gene data show CDR1 as LGHDT and CDR2 as YNNKEL (reference sequence). CDR3 nucleotides: TGTGCCAGCAGCCCCACAGGGGCGAGCAATCAGCCCCAGCATTTT. It yields the protein CASSPTGASNQPQHF.

This chain uses TRBV30 with TRBJ1-2, with a weak D call TRBD1 (6 bases). The CDR3 is 14 amino acids. Germline CDR1 GTSNPN, CDR2 SVGIG (reference sequence). V lost 0 bases and J lost 7, with 15 bases in between. CDR3 nucleotides: TGTGCCTGGAGTGTACCCCCTGCAGGGGTTGGCTACACCTTC. Translated, it gives CAWSVPPAGVGYTF.

The table lists this clone with a count of one. The CDR3 is CASSPQGLEQFF. Written as DNA, the CDR3 is TGTGCCAGCAGCCCACAGGGTCTTGAGCAGTTCTTC. This chain links TRBV14 with TRBJ2-1, with D possibly matching TRBD1 (6 bases). The V gene's germline CDR1 is SGHDN and CDR2 FVKESK. The CDR3 is made up of 12 amino acids. V gave up 4 bases and J gave up 9 bases, with 10 bases separating them.

This clone was picked up a small number of times. The chain joins TRBV5-6 to TRBJ2-5, with unresolved D. Trimming pared 1 base from V and 5 bases from J, leaving 9 bases between. The CDR3 runs to 13 residues. Germline CDR1 and CDR2: SGHDT and YYEEEE. CDR3 loop: CASSLTRRETQYF. In DNA, the CDR3 is TGTGCCAGCAGCTTGACCCGTAGGGAGACCCAGTACTTC.

The chain combines TRBV9 with TRBJ1-6; maybe TRBD1 (6 bases). Germline CDR1 reads SGDLS; CDR2 reads YYNGEE. V lost 0 bases, J lost 8 bases, and 12 bases lay in between. The CDR3 length is 15 residues. DNA for the CDR3: TGTGCCAGCAGCGTAGAAGGGGGTAGTTATTCACCCCTCCACTTT. Translation: CASSVEGGSYSPLHF.

This clone was recorded once. At one boundary the junction diverges from the germline segment, which might be a read error. This rearrangement joins TRBV2 to TRBJ2-3, with TRBD2 matching over 8 bases. The germline V gene has CDR1 SNHLY and CDR2 FYNNEI. There are 19 residues in the CDR3. CDR3 amino acids: CASREAGAWITSSTDTQYF. For the CDR3, the DNA is TGTGCCAGCAGAGAAGCGGGAGCCTGGATCACTTCTAGCACAGATACGCAGTATTTT.

CDR3 sequence reads: CASSLAGGSLADTQYF. As DNA, the CDR3 is TGTGCCAGCAGCTTAGCTGGGGGGAGTCTTGCAGATACGCAGTATTTT. This chain connects TRBV7-8 to TRBJ2-3, with D possibly being TRBD2 (6 bases). Germline V gene lookup returns CDR1 SGHVS and CDR2 FQNEAQ. V was trimmed by 0 bases and J by 4 bases, leaving 14 bases between them. The CDR3 has 16 residues.

J is TRBJ1-2 and V is TRBV6-4; D unresolved. V was pared by 5 bases and J by 1 base, with 8 bases between. This CDR3 has 13 residues. CDR1 is MRHNA and CDR2 is SNTAGT in the germline V gene. This CDR3 reads CASSSDNNYGYTF. CDR3 DNA: TGTGCCAGCAGTAGCGACAATAACTATGGCTACACCTTC.

The genes are TRBV6-5 and TRBJ1-1; 10 bases fit TRBD1. With V trimmed by 6 bases and J by 2 bases, 3 bases remained unmatched. Germline V CDR1 and CDR2: MNHEY, SVGAGI. The length of the CDR3 is 14 residues. The CDR3, as DNA: TGTGCCAGCAGGGACAGGGGGGGAAACACTGAAGCTTTCTTT. Its translation: CASRDRGGNTEAFF.

The chain employs TRBV2 and TRBJ1-5, with D possibly being TRBD1 (5 bases). V gave up 5 bases and J gave up 2 bases, with 10 bases separating them. The CDR3 length is 14 residues. Germline CDR1 reads SNHLY; CDR2 reads FYNNEI. The CDR3 coding sequence is TGTGCCAGCAGTACAGGTTCAGGCAATCAGCCCCAGCATTTT. The encoded protein is CASSTGSGNQPQHF.

The chain links TRBV27 to TRBJ1-2, with 7 bases matching TRBD1. Per the germline V gene, CDR1 is MNHEY and CDR2 is SMNVEV (reference sequence). The CDR3 length is 19 residues. V trimming: 2 bases; J trimming: 0 bases; junction bases outside the gene matches: 15. Here the CDR3 DNA reads TGTGCCAGCAGTTTAGGGGGGCCCGGGACAGATGTAACTAACTATGGCTACACCTTC. It encodes CASSLGGPGTDVTNYGYTF.

The rearrangement uses TRBV18 and TRBJ2-3; TRBD2 matches 8 bases. The CDR3 sequence is 15 residues long. V shed 3 bases, J shed 5 bases, and the junction held 7 bases outside the gene matches. Germline-derived CDR1 and CDR2 are KGHSH and LQKENI. This CDR3 reads CASSPNGGAEDTQYF. CDR3 DNA sequence: TGTGCCAGCTCACCGAACGGGGGGGCCGAAGATACGCAGTATTTT.

The chain has TRBV27 and TRBJ2-5; D is possibly TRBD2 (5 bases). The CDR3 length is 14 residues. Germline V lookup: CDR1 MNHEY, CDR2 SMNVEV (reference sequence). With 5 bases removed from V and 4 bases from J, the gap between germline ends came to 14 bases. CDR3 in DNA: TGTGCCAGCAGTCCCCGACTATTTACAGAGACCCAGTACTTC. Amino acids: CASSPRLFTETQYF.